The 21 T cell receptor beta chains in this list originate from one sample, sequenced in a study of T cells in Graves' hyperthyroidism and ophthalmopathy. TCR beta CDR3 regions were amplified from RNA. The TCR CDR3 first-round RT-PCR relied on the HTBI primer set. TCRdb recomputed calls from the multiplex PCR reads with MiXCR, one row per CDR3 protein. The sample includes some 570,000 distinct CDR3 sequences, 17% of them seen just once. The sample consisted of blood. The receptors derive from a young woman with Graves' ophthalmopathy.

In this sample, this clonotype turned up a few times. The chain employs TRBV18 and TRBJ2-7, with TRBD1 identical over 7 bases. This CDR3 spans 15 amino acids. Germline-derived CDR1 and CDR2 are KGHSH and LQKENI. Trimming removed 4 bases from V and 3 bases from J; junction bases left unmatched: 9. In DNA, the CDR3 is TGTGCCAGCTCACGAGACAGGGTCGAACTCTACGAGCAGTACTTC. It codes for CASSRDRVELYEQYF.

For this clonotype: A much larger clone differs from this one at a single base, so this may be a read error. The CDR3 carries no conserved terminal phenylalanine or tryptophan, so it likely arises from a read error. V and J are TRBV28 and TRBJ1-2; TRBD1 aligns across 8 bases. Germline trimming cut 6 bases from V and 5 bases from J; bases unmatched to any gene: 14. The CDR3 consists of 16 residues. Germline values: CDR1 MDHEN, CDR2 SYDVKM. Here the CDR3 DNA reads TGTGCCAGCAGGACCTTATTCTTGGACAGGGAGTATGGCTACACCCTC. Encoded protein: CASRTLFLDREYGYTL.

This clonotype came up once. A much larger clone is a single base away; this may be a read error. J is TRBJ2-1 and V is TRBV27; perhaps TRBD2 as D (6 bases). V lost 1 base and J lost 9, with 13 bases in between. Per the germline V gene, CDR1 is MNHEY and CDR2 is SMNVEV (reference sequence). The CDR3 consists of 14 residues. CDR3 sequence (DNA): TGTGCCAGCAGTTTATTGGCGGGGTGGCCTGAGCAGTTCTTC. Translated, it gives CASSLLAGWPEQFF.

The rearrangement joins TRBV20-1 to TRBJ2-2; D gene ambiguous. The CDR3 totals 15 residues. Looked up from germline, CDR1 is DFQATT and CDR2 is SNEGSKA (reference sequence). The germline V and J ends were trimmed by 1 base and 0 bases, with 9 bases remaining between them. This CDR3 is CSARGGPPNTGELFF. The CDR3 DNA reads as TGCAGTGCTAGAGGAGGACCCCCGAACACCGGGGAGCTGTTTTTT.

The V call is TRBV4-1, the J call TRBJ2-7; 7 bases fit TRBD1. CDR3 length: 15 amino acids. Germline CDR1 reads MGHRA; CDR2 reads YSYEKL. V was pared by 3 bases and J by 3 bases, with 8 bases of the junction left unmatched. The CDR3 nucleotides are TGCGCCAGCAGCCATGACCGGGACAGAGACTACGAGCAGTACTTC. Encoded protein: CASSHDRDRDYEQYF.

The CDR3 here is CAWSAWPEGNYGYTF. The CDR3 DNA follows: TGTGCCTGGAGCGCTTGGCCCGAGGGGAACTATGGCTACACCTTC. This sequence joins TRBV30 and TRBJ1-2; D is possibly TRBD1 (5 bases). Germline values: CDR1 GTSNPN, CDR2 SVGIG (reference sequence). The CDR3 is 15 residues long. Trimming removed 3 bases at V and 2 bases at J, with 16 bases between.

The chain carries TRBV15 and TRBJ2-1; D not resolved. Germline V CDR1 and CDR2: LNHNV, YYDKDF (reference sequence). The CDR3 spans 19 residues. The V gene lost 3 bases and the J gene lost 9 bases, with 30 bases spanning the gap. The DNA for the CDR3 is TGTGCCACCAGCAGTCACTCAAATTTGGAGATTCCCCCGCCGGGTGAGCAGTTCTTC. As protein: CATSSHSNLEIPPPGEQFF.

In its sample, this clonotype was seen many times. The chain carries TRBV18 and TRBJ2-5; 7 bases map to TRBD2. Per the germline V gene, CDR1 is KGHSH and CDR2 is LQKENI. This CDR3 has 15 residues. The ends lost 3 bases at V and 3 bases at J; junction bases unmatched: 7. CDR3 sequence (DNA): TGTGCCAGCTCACCCCCTGGACTAGGGGAAGAGACCCAGTACTTC. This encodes CASSPPGLGEETQYF. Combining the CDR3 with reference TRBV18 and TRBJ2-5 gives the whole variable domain NAGVMQNPRHLVRRRGQEARLRCSPMKGHSHVYWYRQLPEEGLKFMVYLQKENIIDESGMPKERFSAEFPKEGPSILRIQQVVRGDSAAYFCASSPPGLGEETQYFGPGTRLLVL.

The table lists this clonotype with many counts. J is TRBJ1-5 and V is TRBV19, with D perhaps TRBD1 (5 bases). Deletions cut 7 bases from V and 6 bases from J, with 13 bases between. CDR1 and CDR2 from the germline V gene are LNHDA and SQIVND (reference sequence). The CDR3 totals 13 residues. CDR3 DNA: TGTGCCAGTAACGGGGAGGGGAGTCAGCCCCAGCATTTT. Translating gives CASNGEGSQPQHF. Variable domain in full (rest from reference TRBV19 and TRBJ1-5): DGGITQSPKYLFRKEGQNVTLSCEQNLNHDAMYWYRQDPGQGLRLIYYSQIVNDFQKGDIAEGYSVSREKKESFPLTVTSAQKNPTAFYLCASNGEGSQPQHFGDGTRLSIL.

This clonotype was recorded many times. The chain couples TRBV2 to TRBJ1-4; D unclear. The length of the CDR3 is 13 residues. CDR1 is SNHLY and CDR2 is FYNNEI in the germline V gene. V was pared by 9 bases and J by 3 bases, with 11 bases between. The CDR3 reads CASKRSPNEKLFF. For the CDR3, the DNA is TGTGCCAGTAAACGGAGCCCTAATGAAAAACTGTTTTTT.

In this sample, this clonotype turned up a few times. In DNA, the CDR3 is TGTGCCACCAGCAGAGATGGGGGTTCGGACACTGAAGCTTTCTTT. Protein product: CATSRDGGSDTEAFF. This chain links TRBV15 with TRBJ1-1; maybe TRBD1 (5 bases). The germline V gene has CDR1 LNHNV and CDR2 YYDKDF (reference sequence). Trimming left V 0 bases short and J 3 bases short, with 11 bases between. This CDR3 is built from 15 residues.

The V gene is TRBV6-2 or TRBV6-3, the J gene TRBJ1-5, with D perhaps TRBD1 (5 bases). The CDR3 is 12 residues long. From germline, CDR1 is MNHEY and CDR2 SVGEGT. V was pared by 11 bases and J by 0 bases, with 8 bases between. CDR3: CAVRGSNQPQHF. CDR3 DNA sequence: TGTGCCGTTAGGGGTAGCAATCAGCCCCAGCATTTT.

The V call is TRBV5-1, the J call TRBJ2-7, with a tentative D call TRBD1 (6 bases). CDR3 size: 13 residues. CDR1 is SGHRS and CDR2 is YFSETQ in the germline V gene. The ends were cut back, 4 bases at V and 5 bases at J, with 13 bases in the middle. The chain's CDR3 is CASSKTGFHEQYF. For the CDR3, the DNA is TGCGCCAGCAGCAAGACAGGATTCCACGAGCAGTACTTC.

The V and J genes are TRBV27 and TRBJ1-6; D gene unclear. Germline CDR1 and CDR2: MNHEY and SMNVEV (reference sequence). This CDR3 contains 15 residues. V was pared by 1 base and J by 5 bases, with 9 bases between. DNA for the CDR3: TGTGCCAGCAGTTTATGGAACAGTAATAATTCACCCCTCCACTTT. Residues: CASSLWNSNNSPLHF.

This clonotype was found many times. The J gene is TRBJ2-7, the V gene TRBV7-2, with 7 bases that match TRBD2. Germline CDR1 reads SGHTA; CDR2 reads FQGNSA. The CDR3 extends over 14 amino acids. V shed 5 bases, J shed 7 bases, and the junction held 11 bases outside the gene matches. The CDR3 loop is CASSLGRAPMEQYF. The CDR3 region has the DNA TGTGCCAGCAGCCTAGGGAGGGCCCCAATGGAGCAGTACTTC.

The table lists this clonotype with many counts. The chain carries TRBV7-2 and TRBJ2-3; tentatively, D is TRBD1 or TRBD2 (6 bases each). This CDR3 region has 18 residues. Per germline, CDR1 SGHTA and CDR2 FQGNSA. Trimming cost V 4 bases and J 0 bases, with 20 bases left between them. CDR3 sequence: CASSYPNTGTPSTDTQYF. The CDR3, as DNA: TGTGCCAGCAGCTACCCTAACACAGGGACTCCTAGCACAGATACGCAGTATTTT.

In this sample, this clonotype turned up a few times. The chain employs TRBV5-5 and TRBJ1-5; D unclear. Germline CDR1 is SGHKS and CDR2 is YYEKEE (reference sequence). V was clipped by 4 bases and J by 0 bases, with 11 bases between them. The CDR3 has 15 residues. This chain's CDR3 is CASSPVADSNQPQHF. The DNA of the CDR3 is TGTGCCAGCAGCCCGGTTGCTGATAGCAATCAGCCCCAGCATTTT.

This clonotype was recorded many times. This CDR3 reads CASSLIRSGSPFDEQFF. In DNA form, the CDR3 reads TGTGCCAGCAGCTTAATCCGGTCGGGTAGCCCTTTTGATGAGCAGTTCTTC. The chain joins TRBV7-9 to TRBJ2-1; D unresolved. CDR1 is SEHNR and CDR2 is FQNEAQ in the germline V gene (reference sequence). The CDR3 runs to 17 residues. V was cut by 2 bases and J by 8 bases, with 22 bases left in between. The whole variable domain, remainder taken from reference TRBV7-9 and TRBJ2-1, is DTGVSQNPRHKITKRGQNVTFRCDPISEHNRLYWYRQTLGQGPEFLTYFQNEAQLEKSRLLSDRFSAERPKGSFSTLEIQRTEQGDSAMYLCASSLIRSGSPFDEQFFGPGTRLTVL.

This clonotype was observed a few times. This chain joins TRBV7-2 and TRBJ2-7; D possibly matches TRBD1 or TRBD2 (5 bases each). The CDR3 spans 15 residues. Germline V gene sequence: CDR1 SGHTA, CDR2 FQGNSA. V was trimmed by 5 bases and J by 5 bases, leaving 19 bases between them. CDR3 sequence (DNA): TGTGCCAGCAGCCTAAACCGGGGCACCGTGCACGAGCAGTACTTC. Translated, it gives CASSLNRGTVHEQYF.

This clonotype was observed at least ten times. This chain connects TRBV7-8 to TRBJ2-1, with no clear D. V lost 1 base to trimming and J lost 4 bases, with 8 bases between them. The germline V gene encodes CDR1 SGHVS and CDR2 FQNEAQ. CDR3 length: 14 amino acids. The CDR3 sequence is CASSLVVPYNEQFF. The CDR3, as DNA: TGTGCCAGCAGCTTAGTCGTGCCTTACAATGAGCAGTTCTTC. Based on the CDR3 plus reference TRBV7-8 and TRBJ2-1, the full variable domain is GAGVSQSPRYKVAKRGQDVALRCDPISGHVSLFWYQQALGQGPEFLTYFQNEAQLDKSGLPSDRFFAERPEGSVSTLKIQRTQQEDSAVYLCASSLVVPYNEQFFGPGTRLTVL.

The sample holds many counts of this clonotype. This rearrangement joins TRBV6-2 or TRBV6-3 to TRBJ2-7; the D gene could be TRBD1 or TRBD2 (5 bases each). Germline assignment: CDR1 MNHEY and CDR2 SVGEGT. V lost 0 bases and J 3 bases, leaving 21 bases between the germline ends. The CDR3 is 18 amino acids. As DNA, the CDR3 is TGTGCCAGCAGTTACTCCCGACGGGGCGGGCGACTGGGCTACGAGCAGTACTTC. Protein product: CASSYSRRGGRLGYEQYF.